This TCR beta chain was retrieved from a study of cytomegalovirus exposure and HLA in healthy donors. As to this clone: Antigen: not known.

Clones were read by immunoSEQ multiplex PCR, and TCRdb kept only the in-frame ones, dropping some. This table holds 100,000 or so clones, about 94% found once. General study findings and limits: A few chains linked to CMV were shown in vitro to be specific for CMV antigens. Accounts indicate the classifier identified cytomegalovirus status with strong specificity and sensitivity.

The source is a woman in her late teens or twenties in good health and CMV-seronegative. The sample taken for sequencing was PBMCs.

In DNA form, the CDR3 reads TGTGCTAGTGGTCCTAATGGGGCCGACCCGTATGGCTACACCTTC. As protein: CASGPNGADPYGYTF. V is TRBV12-5 and J is TRBJ1-2, with D maybe TRBD1 (5 bases). Germline-derived CDR1 and CDR2 are LGHNT and FRNRAP. V was cut by 5 bases and J by 5 bases, with 18 bases left in between. The CDR3 loop spans 15 amino acids.